This T cell receptor (beta chain) was documented in a study of OX40 agonist ivuxolimab in advanced cancers. Study information: An agonistic human IgG2 monoclonal antibody against OX40 (CD134) was given. Across the patients, intravenous ivuxolimab was delivered every 2 weeks at 0.01 to 10 mg/kg. A partial response was reached by three patients: one with hepatocellular carcinoma and two with cutaneous melanoma.

This table comes from immunoSEQ multiplex PCR, and its TCRdb copy is limited to in-frame clones, with some not included. The sample shows about 59,000 clones, more than 75% of them seen only once. The V gene lost 9 bases and the J gene lost 6 bases, with 18 bases spanning the gap. This CDR3 is built from 13 residues. Germline V gives CDR1 MNHNS, CDR2 SASEGT. Study-wide findings and caveats: Within 6 weeks, CD4+ and CD8+ blood T cells expanded clonally at 0.1 to 3.0 mg/kg.

Points on this clone: Its antigen is unknown.

V gene TRBV6-1 combines with J gene TRBJ2-7, with unresolved D. This clonotype originated in an adult with an advanced solid tumor such as melanoma, head and neck, liver or kidney cancer. Sequences were derived from CD4+ or CD8+ T cells sorted from blood, sampled in a trial of the OX40 agonist ivuxolimab. The CDR3: CASMLMTGSEQYF. CDR3 nucleotide sequence: TGTGCCAGTATGCTAATGACTGGGTCCGAGCAGTACTTC.